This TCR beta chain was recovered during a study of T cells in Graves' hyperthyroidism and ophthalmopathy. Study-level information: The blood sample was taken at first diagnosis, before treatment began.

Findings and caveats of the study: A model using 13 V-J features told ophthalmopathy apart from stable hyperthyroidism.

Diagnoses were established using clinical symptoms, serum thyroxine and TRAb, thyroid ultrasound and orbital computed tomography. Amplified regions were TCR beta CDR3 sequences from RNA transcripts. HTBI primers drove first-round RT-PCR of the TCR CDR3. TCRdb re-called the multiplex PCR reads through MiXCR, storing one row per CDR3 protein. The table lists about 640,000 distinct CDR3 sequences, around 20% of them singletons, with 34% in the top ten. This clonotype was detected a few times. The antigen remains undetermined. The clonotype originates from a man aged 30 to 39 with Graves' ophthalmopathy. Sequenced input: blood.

As DNA, the CDR3 is TGTGCCAGCTCACCAAGGGAGTTGACAGATACGCAGTATTTT. Protein: CASSPRELTDTQYF. The chain has TRBV18 and TRBJ2-3; maybe TRBD2 (5 bases). The CDR3 totals 14 residues. V lost 2 bases and J 3 bases, leaving 9 bases between the germline ends. Germline values: CDR1 KGHSH, CDR2 LQKENI.